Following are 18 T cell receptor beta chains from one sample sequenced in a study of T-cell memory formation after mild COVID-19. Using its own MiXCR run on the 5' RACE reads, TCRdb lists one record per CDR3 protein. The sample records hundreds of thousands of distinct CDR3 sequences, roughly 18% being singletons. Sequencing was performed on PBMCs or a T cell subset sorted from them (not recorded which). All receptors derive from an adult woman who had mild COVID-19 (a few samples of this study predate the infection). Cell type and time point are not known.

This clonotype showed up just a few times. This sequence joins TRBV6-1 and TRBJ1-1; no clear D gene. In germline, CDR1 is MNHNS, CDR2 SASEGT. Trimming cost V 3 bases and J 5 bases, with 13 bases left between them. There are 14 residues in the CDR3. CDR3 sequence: CASSEAFYGTEAFF. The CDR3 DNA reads TGTGCCAGCAGTGAGGCCTTCTATGGTACTGAAGCTTTCTTT.

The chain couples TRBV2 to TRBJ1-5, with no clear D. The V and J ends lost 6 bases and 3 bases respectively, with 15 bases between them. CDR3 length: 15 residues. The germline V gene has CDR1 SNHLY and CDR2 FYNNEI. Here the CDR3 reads CASSESFGNNQPQHF. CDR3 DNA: TGTGCCAGCAGCGAGTCATTTGGAAACAATCAGCCCCAGCATTTT.

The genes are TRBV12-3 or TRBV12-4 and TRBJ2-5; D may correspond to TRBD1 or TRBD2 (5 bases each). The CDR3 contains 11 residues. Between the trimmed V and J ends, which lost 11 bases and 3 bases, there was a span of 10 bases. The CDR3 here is CARDGKETQYF. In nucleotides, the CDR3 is TGTGCCCGGGACGGCAAAGAGACCCAGTACTTC.

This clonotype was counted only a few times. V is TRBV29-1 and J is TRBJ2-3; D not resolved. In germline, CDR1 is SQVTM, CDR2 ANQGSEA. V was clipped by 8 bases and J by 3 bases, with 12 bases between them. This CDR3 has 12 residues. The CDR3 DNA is TGCAGCTCAACCCCGGTAACAGATACGCAGTATTTT. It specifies CSSTPVTDTQYF.

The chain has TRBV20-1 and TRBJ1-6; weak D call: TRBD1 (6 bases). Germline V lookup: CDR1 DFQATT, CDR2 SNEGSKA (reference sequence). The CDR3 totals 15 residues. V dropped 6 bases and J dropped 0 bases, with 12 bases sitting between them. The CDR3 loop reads CSARDISSYNSPLHF. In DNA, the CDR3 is TGCAGTGCCAGGGACATAAGCTCCTATAATTCACCCCTCCACTTT.

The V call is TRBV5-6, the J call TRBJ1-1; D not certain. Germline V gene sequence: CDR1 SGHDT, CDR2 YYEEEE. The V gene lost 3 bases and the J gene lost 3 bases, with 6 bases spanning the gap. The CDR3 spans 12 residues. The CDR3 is CASSWADTEAFF. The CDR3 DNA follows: TGTGCCAGCAGCTGGGCCGACACTGAAGCTTTCTTT.

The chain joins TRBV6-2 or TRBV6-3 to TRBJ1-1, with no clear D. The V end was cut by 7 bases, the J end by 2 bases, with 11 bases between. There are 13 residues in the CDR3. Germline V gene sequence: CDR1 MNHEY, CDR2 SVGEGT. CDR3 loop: CASTTSPNTEAFF. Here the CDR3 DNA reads TGTGCCAGCACCACAAGCCCTAACACTGAAGCTTTCTTT.

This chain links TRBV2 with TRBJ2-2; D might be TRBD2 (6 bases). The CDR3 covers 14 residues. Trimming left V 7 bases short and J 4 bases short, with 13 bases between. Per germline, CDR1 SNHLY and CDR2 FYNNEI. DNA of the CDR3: TGTGCCAGCACCCCAATGGGGGGCACCGGGGAGCTGTTTTTT. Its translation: CASTPMGGTGELFF.

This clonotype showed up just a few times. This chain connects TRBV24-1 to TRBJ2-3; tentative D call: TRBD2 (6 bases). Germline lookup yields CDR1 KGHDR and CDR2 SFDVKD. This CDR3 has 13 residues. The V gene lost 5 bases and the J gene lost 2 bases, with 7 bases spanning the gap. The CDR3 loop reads CATSGRVTDTQYF. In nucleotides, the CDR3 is TGTGCCACCAGTGGGAGGGTCACAGATACGCAGTATTTT.

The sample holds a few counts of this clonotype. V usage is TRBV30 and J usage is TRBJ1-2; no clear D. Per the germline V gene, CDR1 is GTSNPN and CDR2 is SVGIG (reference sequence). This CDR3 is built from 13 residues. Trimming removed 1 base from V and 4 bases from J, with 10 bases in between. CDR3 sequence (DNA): TGTGCCTGGAGTGAGGCAGGCGGCTATGGCTACACCTTC. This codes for CAWSEAGGYGYTF.

CDR3: CASSLEQDEAFF. Here the CDR3 DNA reads TGCGCCAGCAGCTTGGAGCAGGATGAAGCTTTCTTT. V gene TRBV5-1 combines with J gene TRBJ1-1; D gene unclear. CDR1 is SGHRS and CDR2 is YFSETQ in the germline V gene. Deletions cut 0 bases from V and 7 bases from J, with 7 bases between. The CDR3 has 12 residues.

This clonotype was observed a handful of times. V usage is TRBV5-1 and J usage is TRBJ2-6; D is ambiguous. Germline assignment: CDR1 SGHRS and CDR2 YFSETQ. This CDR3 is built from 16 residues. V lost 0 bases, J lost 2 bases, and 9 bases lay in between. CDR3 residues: CASSLVVGTGANVLTF. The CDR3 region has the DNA TGCGCCAGCAGCTTGGTAGTAGGAACTGGGGCCAACGTCCTGACTTTC.

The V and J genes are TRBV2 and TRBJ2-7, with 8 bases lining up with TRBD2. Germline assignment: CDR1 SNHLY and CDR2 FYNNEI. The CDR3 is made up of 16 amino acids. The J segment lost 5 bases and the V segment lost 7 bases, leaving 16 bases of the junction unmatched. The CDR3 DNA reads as TGTGCCAGCACCCCCCCTAGGCCGGGACTAGTGAACGAGCAGTACTTC. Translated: CASTPPRPGLVNEQYF.

The CDR3 is CASSSWDVSYNEQFF. The CDR3 DNA follows: TGTGCCAGCAGCTCTTGGGATGTATCCTACAATGAGCAGTTCTTC. The chain uses TRBV7-6 and TRBJ2-1, with D hard to call. The V gene lost 4 bases and the J gene lost 1 base, with 11 bases spanning the gap. The germline V gene encodes CDR1 SGHVS and CDR2 FNYEAQ. CDR3 length equals 15 residues.

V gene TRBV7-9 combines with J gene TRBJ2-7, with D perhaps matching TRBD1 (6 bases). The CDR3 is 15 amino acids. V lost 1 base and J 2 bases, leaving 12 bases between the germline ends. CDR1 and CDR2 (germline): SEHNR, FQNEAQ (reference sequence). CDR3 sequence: CASSLVLGQAYEQYF. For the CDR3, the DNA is TGTGCCAGCAGCTTAGTCTTGGGACAAGCCTACGAGCAGTACTTC.

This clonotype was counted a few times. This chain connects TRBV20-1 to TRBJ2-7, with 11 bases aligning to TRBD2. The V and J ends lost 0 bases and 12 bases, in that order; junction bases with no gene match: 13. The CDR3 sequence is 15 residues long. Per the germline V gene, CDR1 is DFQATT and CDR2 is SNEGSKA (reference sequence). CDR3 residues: CSARDGGLAVRGTYF. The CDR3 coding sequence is TGCAGTGCTAGAGATGGGGGACTAGCGGTCCGTGGGACGTACTTC.

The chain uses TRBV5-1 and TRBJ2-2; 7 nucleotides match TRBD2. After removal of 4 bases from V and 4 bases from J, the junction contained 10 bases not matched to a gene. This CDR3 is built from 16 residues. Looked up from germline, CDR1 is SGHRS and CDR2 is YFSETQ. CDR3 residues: CASSQGLVGGTGELFF. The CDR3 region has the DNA TGCGCCAGCAGCCAAGGACTAGTTGGGGGCACCGGGGAGCTGTTTTTT.

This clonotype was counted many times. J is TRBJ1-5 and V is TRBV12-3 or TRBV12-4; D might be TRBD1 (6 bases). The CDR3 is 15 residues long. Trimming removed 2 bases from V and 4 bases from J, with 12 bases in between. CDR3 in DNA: TGTGCCAGCAGTTTACAGGGGCTTGGGAATCAGCCCCAGCATTTT. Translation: CASSLQGLGNQPQHF.